These T cell receptor beta chains were read from a single sample in a study of post-analysis software for immune sequencing data. TCRdb recomputed calls from the PCR reads with MiXCR, one row per CDR3 protein. The sample lists some 800,000 distinct CDR3 sequences; roughly 50% were seen once. Sequencing input: blood. All receptors derive from a girl between 10 and 17 years old with multiple sclerosis. The CDR3 runs from the conserved cysteine through the conserved F or W. The order of the fields is J gene, V gene, clone size, D gene, CDR3 protein, CDR3 DNA. A D gene is named only where the DNA matches it firmly. Clone size is given for some rows only: seen once, a few or many times, or a class if the clone is expanded.

j_gene: TRBJ2-5; v_gene: TRBV12-3/TRBV12-4; abundance: few; d_gene: .; CDR3aa: CASSLVSGVYQETQYF; CDR3nt: TGTGCCAGCAGTTTAGTGTCAGGGGTGTACCAAGAGACCCAGTACTTC
j_gene: TRBJ2-4; v_gene: TRBV4-2; abundance: .; d_gene: TRBD1; CDR3aa: CASSPRQGGNIQYF; CDR3nt: TGTGCCAGCAGCCCACGACAGGGGGGAAACATTCAGTACTTC
j_gene: TRBJ1-1; v_gene: TRBV9; abundance: few; d_gene: TRBD1; CDR3aa: CASTRYTGDVNTEAFF; CDR3nt: TGTGCCAGCACCCGGTATACAGGGGACGTTAACACTGAAGCTTTCTTT
j_gene: TRBJ1-4; v_gene: TRBV6-5; abundance: .; d_gene: .; CDR3aa: CASSYSRGGKLFF; CDR3nt: TGTGCCAGCAGTTACTCTCGAGGGGGAAAACTGTTTTTT
j_gene: TRBJ2-1; v_gene: TRBV13; abundance: .; d_gene: TRBD2; CDR3aa: CASSRRPHTTRLADSTQDNEQFF; CDR3nt: TGTGCCAGCAGCCGTCGGCCGCATACAACCAGACTAGCGGACTCGACACAGGACAATGAGCAGTTCTTC
j_gene: TRBJ2-5; v_gene: TRBV3-1; abundance: .; d_gene: TRBD2; CDR3aa: CASSPWTSGRGNEQYF; CDR3nt: TGTGCCAGCAGCCCATGGACTAGCGGGAGGGGCAATGAGCAGTACTTC
j_gene: TRBJ2-7; v_gene: TRBV12-3/TRBV12-4; abundance: .; d_gene: .; CDR3aa: CASGFDGFPYEQYF; CDR3nt: TGTGCCTCCGGATTCGACGGATTTCCCTACGAGCAGTACTTC
j_gene: TRBJ2-3; v_gene: TRBV7-6; abundance: few; d_gene: .; CDR3aa: CASSLNGGVRDTQYF; CDR3nt: TGTGCCAGCAGCCTCAATGGGGGAGTCAGGGATACGCAGTATTTT
j_gene: TRBJ2-1; v_gene: TRBV5-1; abundance: once; d_gene: TRBD1; CDR3aa: CASSLRGQGPYNEQFF; CDR3nt: TGCGCCAGCAGCTTGCGTGGACAGGGACCCTACAATGAGCAGTTCTTC
j_gene: TRBJ2-1; v_gene: TRBV7-2; abundance: .; d_gene: TRBD1; CDR3aa: CASSWDSYNEQFF; CDR3nt: TGTGCCAGCAGCTGGGACAGTTACAATGAGCAGTTCTTC
j_gene: TRBJ2-3; v_gene: TRBV5-8; abundance: few; d_gene: .; CDR3aa: CASSPLDRRTDTQYF; CDR3nt: TGTGCCAGCAGCCCCCTGGACAGACGCACAGATACGCAGTATTTT
j_gene: TRBJ2-7; v_gene: TRBV7-9; abundance: .; d_gene: TRBD2; CDR3aa: CASSSSSGSPYEQYF; CDR3nt: TGTGCCAGCAGCTCCTCTAGCGGGAGCCCCTACGAGCAGTACTTC
j_gene: TRBJ2-3; v_gene: TRBV6-6; abundance: .; d_gene: TRBD2; CDR3aa: CASSYPPSGGTDTQYF; CDR3nt: TGTGCCAGCAGTTACCCCCCTAGCGGGGGCACAGATACGCAGTATTTT
j_gene: TRBJ2-7; v_gene: TRBV29-1; abundance: .; d_gene: TRBD2; CDR3aa: CSALEGGPYEQYF; CDR3nt: TGCAGCGCCCTTGAGGGAGGGCCCTACGAGCAGTACTTC
j_gene: TRBJ1-5; v_gene: TRBV7-8; abundance: few; d_gene: TRBD1; CDR3aa: CASSFGTDSNQPRHF; CDR3nt: TGTGCCAGCAGCTTCGGGACAGATAGCAATCAGCCCCGGCATTTT
j_gene: TRBJ2-5; v_gene: TRBV7-6; abundance: .; d_gene: .; CDR3aa: CASSLQRLQETQYF; CDR3nt: TGTGCCAGCAGTTTACAGAGACTCCAAGAGACCCAGTACTTC
j_gene: TRBJ2-1; v_gene: TRBV15; abundance: few; d_gene: .; CDR3aa: CATSRSRDFSYNEQFF; CDR3nt: TGTGCCACCAGCAGATCCCGGGACTTCTCCTACAATGAGCAGTTCTTC
j_gene: TRBJ2-3; v_gene: TRBV7-3; abundance: few; d_gene: .; CDR3aa: CASSLGTEVDTQYF; CDR3nt: TGTGCCAGCAGCTTGGGGACCGAAGTAGATACGCAGTATTTT
j_gene: TRBJ1-6; v_gene: TRBV20-1; abundance: .; d_gene: .; CDR3aa: CSARDGRGSNSPLHF; CDR3nt: TGCAGTGCTAGAGATGGACGGGGGAGCAATTCACCCCTCCACTTT
j_gene: TRBJ2-7; v_gene: TRBV5-5; abundance: .; d_gene: .; CDR3aa: CASMLGDQSSYEQYF; CDR3nt: TGTGCCAGCATGTTAGGGGACCAGAGCTCCTACGAGCAGTACTTC
j_gene: TRBJ2-7; v_gene: TRBV9; abundance: .; d_gene: .; CDR3aa: CASSVGGEPSYEQYF; CDR3nt: TGTGCCAGCAGCGTAGGCGGGGAGCCCTCCTACGAGCAGTACTTC
j_gene: TRBJ2-3; v_gene: TRBV5-1; abundance: .; d_gene: TRBD1; CDR3aa: CASSMAGTGADTQYF; CDR3nt: TGCGCCAGCAGCATGGCGGGGACAGGGGCAGATACGCAGTATTTT
j_gene: TRBJ1-1; v_gene: TRBV20-1; abundance: .; d_gene: .; CDR3aa: CSARGGSTGNTEAFF; CDR3nt: TGCAGTGCTAGAGGAGGGTCGACAGGGAACACTGAAGCTTTCTTT
j_gene: TRBJ2-7; v_gene: TRBV7-9; abundance: .; d_gene: TRBD1; CDR3aa: CASSLDSGTGAYEQYF; CDR3nt: TGTGCCAGCAGCTTAGATAGCGGGACAGGGGCCTACGAGCAGTACTTC
j_gene: TRBJ2-5; v_gene: TRBV6-5; abundance: few; d_gene: .; CDR3aa: CASSYSWGDQETQYF; CDR3nt: TGTGCCAGCAGTTACTCGTGGGGGGATCAAGAGACCCAGTACTTC
j_gene: TRBJ2-7; v_gene: TRBV6-2/TRBV6-3; abundance: .; d_gene: .; CDR3aa: CASSQYTYEQYF; CDR3nt: TGTGCCAGCAGTCAGTATACCTACGAGCAGTACTTC
j_gene: TRBJ2-3; v_gene: TRBV2; abundance: once; d_gene: TRBD2; CDR3aa: CASRTSGRASDTQYF; CDR3nt: TGTGCCAGCAGGACTAGCGGGAGGGCCTCAGATACGCAGTATTTT
j_gene: TRBJ2-2; v_gene: TRBV15; abundance: .; d_gene: .; CDR3aa: CATSSTGNTGELFF; CDR3nt: TGTGCCACCAGCAGTACAGGGAACACCGGGGAGCTGTTTTTT
j_gene: TRBJ2-7; v_gene: TRBV5-1; abundance: .; d_gene: .; CDR3aa: CASSLEGSEQYF; CDR3nt: TGCGCCAGCAGCTTGGAGGGGAGCGAGCAGTACTTC
j_gene: TRBJ2-1; v_gene: TRBV20-1; abundance: once; d_gene: .; CDR3aa: CSARAATNEQFF; CDR3nt: TGCAGTGCTAGAGCTGCTACCAATGAGCAGTTCTTC
j_gene: TRBJ2-1; v_gene: TRBV12-3/TRBV12-4; abundance: .; d_gene: .; CDR3aa: CATLGVNEQFF; CDR3nt: TGTGCCACCCTAGGGGTTAATGAGCAGTTCTTC
j_gene: TRBJ2-1; v_gene: TRBV5-5; abundance: .; d_gene: .; CDR3aa: CASRTRTGRPSEGFNNEQFF; CDR3nt: TGTGCCAGCAGAACTAGGACAGGCCGACCTAGCGAGGGCTTTAACAATGAGCAGTTCTTC
j_gene: TRBJ2-5; v_gene: TRBV24-1; abundance: .; d_gene: .; CDR3aa: CATSDQSGTYQETQYF; CDR3nt: TGTGCCACCAGTGACCAATCCGGGACGTATCAAGAGACCCAGTACTTC
j_gene: TRBJ2-7; v_gene: TRBV6-5; abundance: .; d_gene: .; CDR3aa: CASSAQNRDHEQYF; CDR3nt: TGTGCCAGCAGTGCCCAAAACAGGGACCACGAGCAGTACTTC
j_gene: TRBJ1-1; v_gene: TRBV25-1; abundance: .; d_gene: .; CDR3aa: CASSVDPQGTEAFF; CDR3nt: TGTGCCAGCAGTGTAGACCCCCAGGGCACTGAAGCTTTCTTT
j_gene: TRBJ2-7; v_gene: TRBV7-2; abundance: .; d_gene: TRBD2; CDR3aa: CASSLEGLAGGFYNEQYF; CDR3nt: TGTGCCAGCAGCTTAGAAGGACTAGCGGGAGGATTCTACAATGAGCAGTACTTC
j_gene: TRBJ2-3; v_gene: TRBV11-2; abundance: .; d_gene: .; CDR3aa: CASSPMGLLTDTQYF; CDR3nt: TGTGCCAGCAGCCCAATGGGGCTACTCACAGATACGCAGTATTTT
j_gene: TRBJ2-5; v_gene: TRBV12-3/TRBV12-4; abundance: few; d_gene: TRBD2; CDR3aa: CASAYGLAGVETQYF; CDR3nt: TGTGCCAGCGCCTACGGACTAGCGGGAGTGGAGACCCAGTACTTC
j_gene: TRBJ2-1; v_gene: TRBV5-1; abundance: few; d_gene: .; CDR3aa: CASSLDWVQFF; CDR3nt: TGCGCCAGCAGCCTGGACTGGGTGCAGTTCTTC
j_gene: TRBJ2-3; v_gene: TRBV6-5; abundance: .; d_gene: .; CDR3aa: CASLPIGCTDTQYF; CDR3nt: TGTGCCAGCTTGCCCATAGGGTGCACAGATACGCAGTATTTT
j_gene: TRBJ2-7; v_gene: TRBV7-6; abundance: .; d_gene: .; CDR3aa: CASSLRAWGRSHNEQYF; CDR3nt: TGTGCCAGCAGCTTAAGGGCCTGGGGGAGATCCCACAATGAGCAGTACTTC
j_gene: TRBJ2-7; v_gene: TRBV7-9; abundance: few; d_gene: .; CDR3aa: CASSLVGTSGRAQYF; CDR3nt: TGTGCCAGCAGCTTAGTAGGGACTTCCGGCAGGGCCCAGTACTTC
j_gene: TRBJ2-4; v_gene: TRBV5-6; abundance: .; d_gene: .; CDR3aa: CASSLEARYGQYF; CDR3nt: TGTGCCAGCAGCTTGGAGGCCAGGTACGGGCAGTACTTC
j_gene: TRBJ1-1; v_gene: TRBV6-5; abundance: .; d_gene: .; CDR3aa: CASRLQRVAGTEAFF; CDR3nt: TGTGCCAGCAGGCTTCAAAGGGTGGCCGGCACTGAAGCTTTCTTT
j_gene: TRBJ2-1; v_gene: TRBV20-1; abundance: few; d_gene: .; CDR3aa: CSGWTYNEQFF; CDR3nt: TGCAGTGGGTGGACCTACAATGAGCAGTTCTTC
j_gene: TRBJ2-1; v_gene: TRBV9; abundance: .; d_gene: TRBD2; CDR3aa: CASTGREGSYNEQFF; CDR3nt: TGTGCCAGCACCGGGCGGGAGGGCTCCTACAATGAGCAGTTCTTC
j_gene: TRBJ2-7; v_gene: TRBV6-5; abundance: few; d_gene: TRBD1; CDR3aa: CASSYWDRAGEQYF; CDR3nt: TGTGCCAGCAGTTACTGGGACAGGGCAGGCGAGCAGTACTTC
j_gene: TRBJ2-3; v_gene: TRBV6-2/TRBV6-3; abundance: .; d_gene: TRBD2; CDR3aa: CASSSGGPDTQYF; CDR3nt: TGTGCCAGCAGTTCGGGAGGCCCAGATACGCAGTATTTT
j_gene: TRBJ2-7; v_gene: TRBV6-5; abundance: .; d_gene: .; CDR3aa: CASSYGYRAIAYEQYF; CDR3nt: TGTGCCAGCAGTTACGGGTATCGGGCAATAGCTTACGAGCAGTACTTC
j_gene: TRBJ2-5; v_gene: TRBV7-2; abundance: .; d_gene: .; CDR3aa: CASSSLTGRVQETQYF; CDR3nt: TGTGCCAGCAGCTCCCTGACTGGGAGAGTGCAAGAGACCCAGTACTTC
j_gene: TRBJ2-1; v_gene: TRBV24-1; abundance: .; d_gene: TRBD2; CDR3aa: CVASDFGTSGNEQFF; CDR3nt: TGTGTCGCCAGTGATTTTGGGACTAGCGGGAATGAGCAGTTCTTC
j_gene: TRBJ2-3; v_gene: TRBV15; abundance: .; d_gene: .; CDR3aa: CATSLTPRRAKRDTQYF; CDR3nt: TGTGCCACCAGCTTAACCCCGCGGAGGGCCAAACGAGATACGCAGTATTTT
j_gene: TRBJ1-2; v_gene: TRBV25-1; abundance: .; d_gene: .; CDR3aa: CASSDRVADGYTF; CDR3nt: TGTGCCAGCAGTGATAGGGTGGCCGATGGCTACACCTTC